This T cell receptor (beta chain) was observed in a study of T cell repertoires in cytomegalovirus infection. Overall study: Newly reported HLA-C-restricted and thoroughly characterized HLA-B-restricted CMV epitopes were employed. Indicated by public TCR beta signatures were CMV infection and matching HLA type.

CDR1 and CDR2 (germline): SGHVS, FNYEAQ. V shed 5 bases and J 4 bases; nucleotides not matched to a gene: 15. The length of the CDR3 is 18 residues. There are a few counts of this clonotype. Its target is not known. The study's findings and limits: The study found HLA-C-restricted CMV-specific TCR beta clonotypes dominating the ex vivo response.

MiXCR was run by TCRdb on the reads, yielding one entry per CDR3 protein. The sample consists of roughly 180,000 distinct CDR3 sequences, less than 25% of them appearing once. Sequences were derived from CD8+ T cells from cultured PBMCs, sampled from culture after CMV antigen stimulation. The rearrangement uses TRBV7-6 and TRBJ2-1; 9 positions agree with TRBD2. The sequence came from a human donor in good health (CMV status not recorded). Some clones in this sample may be carry-over from other donors' samples. The CDR3 loop reads CASSRRGAGGPTYNEQFF. The CDR3 nucleotides are TGTGCCAGCAGCAGGAGGGGAGCGGGGGGCCCTACTTACAATGAGCAGTTCTTC.